Listed below are T cell receptor beta chains from one sample, sequenced in a study of T cell responses to AZD1222 COVID-19 vaccine. Repertoires were generated with immunoSEQ multiplex PCR, while TCRdb's copy carries only in-frame clones and drops some. The table lists about 270,000 clones, 90% to 95% of them singletons. The sample here was peripheral blood, taken 28 days after the second AZD1222 dose. The receptor set was obtained from an adult who received the AZD1222 COVID-19 vaccine. Each CDR3 is given with its conserved first and last residue. Fields, in order: clone size, V gene, D gene, CDR3 length, J gene, CDR3 protein, CDR3 DNA. A D gene is named only where the DNA matches it firmly. Some rows have no size entry. The others give once, few or many, or a class for an expanded clone.

abundance: NA; v_gene: TRBV5-4; d_gene: NA; len: 13; j_gene: TRBJ1-2; CDR3aa: CASSPGRDYGYTF; CDR3nt: TGTGCCAGCAGCCCGGGAAGGGACTATGGCTACACCTTC
abundance: NA; v_gene: TRBV5-1; d_gene: NA; len: 14; j_gene: TRBJ2-7; CDR3aa: CASSLGTSSYEQYF; CDR3nt: TGCGCCAGCAGCTTGGGGACAAGCTCCTACGAGCAGTACTTC
abundance: NA; v_gene: TRBV19; d_gene: NA; len: 11; j_gene: TRBJ1-2; CDR3aa: CASSIRTVYTF; CDR3nt: TGTGCCAGTAGTATCCGGACAGTTTACACCTTC
abundance: NA; v_gene: TRBV29-1; d_gene: TRBD1; len: 13; j_gene: TRBJ1-4; CDR3aa: CSAGQGAKEKLFF; CDR3nt: TGCAGCGCCGGACAGGGGGCTAAGGAAAAACTGTTTTTT
abundance: NA; v_gene: TRBV4-3; d_gene: NA; len: 18; j_gene: TRBJ1-6; CDR3aa: CASSQDRGQKRYNSPLHF; CDR3nt: TGCGCCAGCAGCCAAGATAGGGGCCAGAAACGCTATAATTCACCCCTCCACTTT
abundance: NA; v_gene: TRBV9; d_gene: TRBD1; len: 13; j_gene: TRBJ1-2; CDR3aa: CASSVGQGDSYTF; CDR3nt: TGTGCCAGCAGCGTTGGACAGGGGGACAGCTACACCTTC
abundance: NA; v_gene: TRBV12-3/TRBV12-4; d_gene: NA; len: 11; j_gene: TRBJ2-7; CDR3aa: CASGSPYEQYF; CDR3nt: TGTGCCAGCGGATCACCCTACGAGCAGTACTTC
abundance: NA; v_gene: TRBV5-1; d_gene: TRBD2; len: 15; j_gene: TRBJ2-7; CDR3aa: CASSATSLASGEQYF; CDR3nt: TGCGCCAGCAGCGCGACTAGCCTGGCGTCCGGCGAGCAGTACTTC
abundance: NA; v_gene: TRBV11-3; d_gene: NA; len: 15; j_gene: TRBJ1-5; CDR3aa: CASSLSAVSNQPQHF; CDR3nt: TGTGCCAGCAGCTTATCAGCAGTTAGCAATCAGCCCCAGCATTTT
abundance: NA; v_gene: TRBV7-2; d_gene: NA; len: 13; j_gene: TRBJ2-2; CDR3aa: CASSLERYGELFF; CDR3nt: TGTGCCAGCAGCTTAGAAAGATACGGGGAGCTGTTTTTT
abundance: NA; v_gene: TRBV2; d_gene: TRBD1; len: 16; j_gene: TRBJ2-7; CDR3aa: CASRDLTRGYPYEQYF; CDR3nt: TGTGCCAGCAGGGACTTGACCAGGGGGTATCCCTACGAGCAGTACTTC
abundance: NA; v_gene: TRBV5-1; d_gene: NA; len: 15; j_gene: TRBJ2-7; CDR3aa: CASSPRDSRPNEQYF; CDR3nt: TGCGCCAGCAGCCCGCGGGACTCCCGCCCAAACGAGCAGTACTTC
abundance: once; v_gene: TRBV24-1; d_gene: NA; len: 15; j_gene: TRBJ2-7; CDR3aa: CATSESGTASYEQYF; CDR3nt: TGTGCCACCAGTGAATCCGGGACGGCCAGCTACGAGCAGTACTTC
abundance: NA; v_gene: TRBV18; d_gene: NA; len: 13; j_gene: TRBJ2-2; CDR3aa: CASSPIVGGELFF; CDR3nt: TGTGCCAGCTCACCAATCGTAGGCGGGGAGCTGTTTTTT
abundance: NA; v_gene: TRBV5-1; d_gene: NA; len: 12; j_gene: TRBJ2-1; CDR3aa: CASSLPGNEQFF; CDR3nt: TGCGCCAGCAGCTTACCGGGCAATGAGCAGTTCTTC
abundance: once; v_gene: TRBV18; d_gene: TRBD1; len: 17; j_gene: TRBJ1-2; CDR3aa: CASSPSLTGASNYGYTF; CDR3nt: TGTGCCAGCTCACCAAGTTTGACAGGGGCATCTAACTATGGCTACACCTTC
abundance: NA; v_gene: TRBV11-2; d_gene: NA; len: 16; j_gene: TRBJ1-6; CDR3aa: CASSLEGSSYNSPLHF; CDR3nt: TGTGCCAGCAGCTTAGAGGGGAGCTCCTATAATTCACCCCTCCACTTT
abundance: NA; v_gene: TRBV10-3; d_gene: NA; len: 13; j_gene: TRBJ2-7; CDR3aa: CAVRTVSSYEQYF; CDR3nt: TGTGCCGTGCGGACGGTCAGCTCCTACGAGCAGTACTTC
abundance: once; v_gene: TRBV5-6; d_gene: NA; len: 13; j_gene: TRBJ2-3; CDR3aa: CASSLAGADTQYF; CDR3nt: TGTGCCAGCAGCTTGGCAGGGGCAGATACGCAGTATTTT
abundance: NA; v_gene: TRBV9; d_gene: TRBD2; len: 16; j_gene: TRBJ2-3; CDR3aa: CASSVGLAGGTDTQYF; CDR3nt: TGTGCCAGCAGCGTAGGACTAGCGGGGGGCACAGATACGCAGTATTTT
abundance: NA; v_gene: TRBV3-1/TRBV3-2; d_gene: TRBD2; len: 15; j_gene: TRBJ2-1; CDR3aa: CASSPSGRAYNEQFF; CDR3nt: TGTGCCAGCAGCCCCAGCGGGAGGGCCTACAATGAGCAGTTCTTC
abundance: NA; v_gene: TRBV7-9; d_gene: TRBD2; len: 15; j_gene: TRBJ2-1; CDR3aa: CASSSSGRDYNEQFF; CDR3nt: TGTGCCAGCAGCTCCAGCGGGAGGGACTACAATGAGCAGTTCTTC
abundance: NA; v_gene: TRBV3-1/TRBV3-2; d_gene: TRBD2; len: 16; j_gene: TRBJ2-3; CDR3aa: CASSPLAGGLTDTQYF; CDR3nt: TGTGCCAGCAGCCCCTTAGCGGGAGGTCTCACAGATACGCAGTATTTT
abundance: NA; v_gene: TRBV15; d_gene: NA; len: 17; j_gene: TRBJ2-3; CDR3aa: CATSIPLRRSSTDTQYF; CDR3nt: TGTGCCACCAGCATTCCCCTACGGAGATCTAGCACAGATACGCAGTATTTT
abundance: NA; v_gene: TRBV27; d_gene: TRBD1; len: 14; j_gene: TRBJ2-7; CDR3aa: CASNLPGQGYEQYF; CDR3nt: TGTGCCAGCAATCTCCCCGGACAGGGCTACGAGCAGTACTTC
abundance: NA; v_gene: TRBV9; d_gene: TRBD1; len: 14; j_gene: TRBJ1-6; CDR3aa: CASSPRGRYSPLHF; CDR3nt: TGTGCCAGCAGCCCAAGGGGGCGGTATTCACCCCTCCACTTT
abundance: NA; v_gene: TRBV2; d_gene: NA; len: 13; j_gene: TRBJ2-7; CDR3aa: CASSEGPRREQYF; CDR3nt: TGTGCCAGCAGTGAAGGCCCCCGGCGGGAGCAGTACTTC
abundance: NA; v_gene: TRBV7-9; d_gene: NA; len: 15; j_gene: TRBJ1-2; CDR3aa: CASSNRDRPMEGYTF; CDR3nt: TGTGCCAGCAGTAATCGCGACAGGCCTATGGAGGGCTACACCTTC
abundance: once; v_gene: TRBV28; d_gene: TRBD1; len: 16; j_gene: TRBJ2-7; CDR3aa: CASSLVGTGSVHEQYF; CDR3nt: TGTGCCAGCAGTTTAGTAGGGACAGGGAGTGTCCACGAGCAGTACTTC
abundance: NA; v_gene: TRBV5-1; d_gene: NA; len: 12; j_gene: TRBJ2-2; CDR3aa: CASSLTSGELFF; CDR3nt: TGCGCCAGCAGCTTGACGTCCGGGGAGCTGTTTTTT
abundance: NA; v_gene: TRBV5-1; d_gene: NA; len: 13; j_gene: TRBJ2-2; CDR3aa: CASRWDKPGELFF; CDR3nt: TGCGCCAGCAGGTGGGACAAACCAGGGGAGCTGTTTTTT
abundance: NA; v_gene: TRBV20-1; d_gene: NA; len: 11; j_gene: TRBJ1-1; CDR3aa: CRGRAPTEAFF; CDR3nt: TGCAGGGGACGGGCTCCCACTGAAGCTTTCTTT
abundance: NA; v_gene: TRBV28; d_gene: NA; len: 15; j_gene: TRBJ2-1; CDR3aa: CASSAGPRTYNEQFF; CDR3nt: TGTGCCAGCAGCGCGGGACCCCGGACCTACAATGAGCAGTTCTTC
abundance: NA; v_gene: TRBV5-1; d_gene: NA; len: 13; j_gene: TRBJ2-7; CDR3aa: CASSLAPGYEQYF; CDR3nt: TGCGCCAGCAGCTTGGCCCCAGGCTACGAGCAGTACTTC
abundance: NA; v_gene: TRBV7-6; d_gene: NA; len: 16; j_gene: TRBJ2-1; CDR3aa: CASSSFRRSSYNEQFF; CDR3nt: TGTGCCAGCAGCTCGTTCAGGCGGAGCTCCTACAATGAGCAGTTCTTC
abundance: NA; v_gene: TRBV7-2; d_gene: TRBD2; len: 14; j_gene: TRBJ2-7; CDR3aa: CASSNSGLTYEQYF; CDR3nt: TGTGCCAGCAGCAATAGCGGGCTTACCTACGAGCAGTACTTC
abundance: NA; v_gene: TRBV7-2; d_gene: TRBD1; len: 17; j_gene: TRBJ1-1; CDR3aa: CASSLAGTGVPGTEAFF; CDR3nt: TGTGCCAGCAGCTTAGCCGGGACAGGGGTCCCGGGGACTGAAGCTTTCTTT
abundance: NA; v_gene: TRBV11-2; d_gene: TRBD1; len: 13; j_gene: TRBJ1-2; CDR3aa: CASSRTGDYGYTF; CDR3nt: TGTGCCAGCAGTCGGACAGGCGACTATGGCTACACCTTC
abundance: NA; v_gene: TRBV4-3; d_gene: TRBD2; len: 18; j_gene: TRBJ2-7; CDR3aa: CASSQAVGLAGVGTEQYF; CDR3nt: TGCGCCAGCAGCCAAGCGGTGGGACTAGCGGGAGTGGGAACGGAACAGTACTTC
abundance: NA; v_gene: TRBV2; d_gene: NA; len: 15; j_gene: TRBJ1-6; CDR3aa: CASSTGGFYNSPLHF; CDR3nt: TGTGCCAGCAGTACGGGGGGCTTCTATAATTCACCCCTCCACTTT
abundance: NA; v_gene: TRBV27; d_gene: NA; len: 13; j_gene: TRBJ1-2; CDR3aa: CAPSPRPYYGYTF; CDR3nt: TGTGCCCCCTCCCCCCGACCCTACTATGGCTACACCTTC
abundance: once; v_gene: TRBV19; d_gene: NA; len: 14; j_gene: TRBJ2-5; CDR3aa: CASSIGGRPETQYF; CDR3nt: TGTGCCAGTAGTATAGGAGGACGCCCAGAGACCCAGTACTTC
abundance: NA; v_gene: TRBV7-2; d_gene: NA; len: 13; j_gene: TRBJ2-5; CDR3aa: CASSLAWQETQYF; CDR3nt: TGTGCCAGCAGCTTAGCTTGGCAAGAGACCCAGTACTTC
abundance: NA; v_gene: TRBV3-1/TRBV3-2; d_gene: TRBD1; len: 15; j_gene: TRBJ1-2; CDR3aa: CASSQASQGWDGYTF; CDR3nt: TGTGCCAGCAGCCAAGCCTCACAGGGGTGGGATGGCTACACCTTC
abundance: once; v_gene: TRBV6-5; d_gene: NA; len: 13; j_gene: TRBJ2-7; CDR3aa: CASQKRGTYEQYF; CDR3nt: TGTGCCAGTCAGAAGAGAGGGACCTACGAGCAGTACTTC
abundance: NA; v_gene: TRBV28; d_gene: NA; len: 12; j_gene: TRBJ1-5; CDR3aa: CASSPPNQPQHF; CDR3nt: TGTGCCAGCAGTCCTCCCAATCAGCCCCAGCATTTT
abundance: once; v_gene: TRBV6-2/TRBV6-3; d_gene: TRBD1; len: 15; j_gene: TRBJ1-6; CDR3aa: CASSYLTGGRSPLHF; CDR3nt: TGTGCCAGCAGTTACCTGACAGGGGGTCGATCACCCCTCCACTTT
abundance: NA; v_gene: TRBV10-3; d_gene: NA; len: 14; j_gene: TRBJ1-1; CDR3aa: CAIRETQQNTEAFF; CDR3nt: TGTGCCATCAGAGAGACACAACAGAACACTGAAGCTTTCTTT
abundance: NA; v_gene: TRBV14; d_gene: TRBD2; len: 15; j_gene: TRBJ2-7; CDR3aa: CASSHFGRAPLEQYF; CDR3nt: TGTGCCAGCAGCCATTTCGGGAGGGCCCCTTTGGAGCAGTACTTC
abundance: NA; v_gene: TRBV28; d_gene: TRBD1; len: 15; j_gene: TRBJ1-5; CDR3aa: CASSLSGRGYQPQHF; CDR3nt: TGTGCCAGCAGTTTATCTGGCAGGGGGTATCAGCCCCAGCATTTT
abundance: NA; v_gene: TRBV25-1; d_gene: TRBD2; len: 15; j_gene: TRBJ2-3; CDR3aa: CASSDPGLVGDTQYF; CDR3nt: TGTGCCAGCAGTGATCCGGGACTAGTGGGGGATACGCAGTATTTT
abundance: NA; v_gene: TRBV28; d_gene: NA; len: 15; j_gene: TRBJ1-2; CDR3aa: CASSFRDSTEGGYTF; CDR3nt: TGTGCCAGCAGTTTCCGGGACTCCACCGAGGGGGGCTACACCTTC
abundance: NA; v_gene: TRBV28; d_gene: NA; len: 11; j_gene: TRBJ1-2; CDR3aa: CATGGGYGYTF; CDR3nt: TGTGCCACTGGGGGGGGCTATGGCTACACCTTC
abundance: NA; v_gene: TRBV7-9; d_gene: TRBD2; len: 14; j_gene: TRBJ2-3; CDR3aa: CASTLVGGTDTQYF; CDR3nt: TGTGCCAGCACCCTCGTGGGGGGGACAGATACGCAGTATTTT